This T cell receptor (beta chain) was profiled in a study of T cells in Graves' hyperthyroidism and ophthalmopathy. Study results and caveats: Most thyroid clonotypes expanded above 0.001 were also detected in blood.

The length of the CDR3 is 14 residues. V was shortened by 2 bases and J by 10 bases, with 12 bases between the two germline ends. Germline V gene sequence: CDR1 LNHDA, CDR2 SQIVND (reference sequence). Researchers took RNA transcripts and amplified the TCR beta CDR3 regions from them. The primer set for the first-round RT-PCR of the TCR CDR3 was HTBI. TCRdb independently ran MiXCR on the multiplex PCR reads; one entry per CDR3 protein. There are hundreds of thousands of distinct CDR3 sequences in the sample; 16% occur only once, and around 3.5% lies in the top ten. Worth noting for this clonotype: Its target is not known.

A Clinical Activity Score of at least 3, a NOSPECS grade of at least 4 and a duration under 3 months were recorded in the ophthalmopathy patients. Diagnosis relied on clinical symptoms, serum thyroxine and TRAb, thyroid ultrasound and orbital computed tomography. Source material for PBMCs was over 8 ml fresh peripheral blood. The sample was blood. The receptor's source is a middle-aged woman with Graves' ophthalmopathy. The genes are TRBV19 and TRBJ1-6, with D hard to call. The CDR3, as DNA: TGTGCCAGTAGTATAACCACCAACAGCTCACCCCTCCACTTT. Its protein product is CASSITTNSSPLHF. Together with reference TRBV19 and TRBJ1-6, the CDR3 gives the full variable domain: DGGITQSPKYLFRKEGQNVTLSCEQNLNHDAMYWYRQDPGQGLRLIYYSQIVNDFQKGDIAEGYSVSREKKESFPLTVTSAQKNPTAFYLCASSITTNSSPLHFGNGTRLTVT.